Sequencing of this T cell receptor (beta chain) was carried out in a study of T cell changes during pregnancy in multiple sclerosis. TCRdb's table, derived via immunoSEQ multiplex PCR, lists solely in-frame clones and lacks some. The table includes tens of thousands of clones, around 94% detected once. The CDR3 spans 17 residues. The V segment lost 1 base and the J segment 7 bases; nucleotides outside the gene matches: 12. CDR1 is SGHVS and CDR2 is FNYEAQ in the germline V gene. Sequencing was performed on CD4+ T cells from peripheral blood mononuclear cells, taken after pregnancy. The receptor was derived from a female donor with multiple sclerosis, enrolled in a pregnancy study. The rearrangement links TRBV7-6 to TRBJ2-1; TRBD1 matches 8 bases. The CDR3 DNA is TGTGCCAGCAGCTTAGAGGTCGGGACAGGAGGGAGGAATGAGCAGTTCTTC. It specifies CASSLEVGTGGRNEQFF. Full variable domain (remainder filled in from reference TRBV7-6 and TRBJ2-1): GAGVSQSPRYKVTKRGQDVALRCDPISGHVSLYWYRQALGQGPEFLTYFNYEAQQDKSGLPNDRFSAERPEGSISTLTIQRTEQRDSAMYRCASSLEVGTGGRNEQFFGPGTRLTVL.